This is a list of T cell receptor beta chains from one sample in a study of CD8 T cells in Susac syndrome. Using its own MiXCR run on the immunoSEQ multiplex PCR reads, TCRdb lists one record per CDR3 protein. The sample shows more than 75,000 distinct CDR3 sequences, over 85% of them seen only once. Sequenced input: CD8+ T cells from PBMCs. The receptors were sampled from a human donor in good health. The CDR3 runs from the conserved cysteine through the conserved F or W. The D gene is left open where the match is weak. Size is omitted from some rows. Given values are once, few, many or a class for expanded clones.

V	J	size	D	CDR3	DNA
TRBV6-6	TRBJ2-7	.	.	CASSYVAHYEQYF	TGTGCCAGCAGTTACGTGGCTCACTACGAGCAGTACTTC
TRBV7-9	TRBJ2-5	.	.	CASSWDSAGTETQYF	TGTGCCAGCAGCTGGGACAGTGCGGGGACGGAGACCCAGTACTTC
TRBV4-1	TRBJ2-7	.	.	CASSPNLGDSYEQYF	TGCGCCAGCAGCCCCAATCTTGGAGATTCCTACGAGCAGTACTTC
TRBV25-1	TRBJ1-1	.	.	CASSESWGTNTEAFF	TGTGCCAGCAGTGAATCGTGGGGGACCAACACTGAAGCTTTCTTT
TRBV6-6	TRBJ2-3	.	.	CASTDFSSHTDTQYF	TGTGCCAGCACTGACTTCTCTTCGCATACAGATACGCAGTATTTT
TRBV11-2	TRBJ2-7	once	.	CASSLDFGAYEQYF	TGTGCCAGCAGCTTAGATTTCGGGGCCTACGAGCAGTACTTC
TRBV9	TRBJ2-1	.	TRBD2	CASTTSRGGKYNEQFF	TGTGCCAGCACCACCTCCCGGGGGGGAAAATACAATGAGCAGTTCTTC
TRBV2	TRBJ2-6	.	.	CASSGDFPLGANVLTF	TGTGCCAGCAGTGGGGACTTTCCTTTGGGGGCCAACGTCCTGACTTTC
TRBV9	TRBJ1-1	.	TRBD1	CASSPGTGGSTEAFF	TGTGCCAGCAGCCCAGGGACAGGGGGAAGCACTGAAGCTTTCTTT
TRBV29-1	TRBJ2-1	.	TRBD2	CSVTGGGVSSDEQFF	TGCAGCGTCACGGGCGGGGGGGTCTCATCGGATGAGCAGTTCTTC
TRBV7-2	TRBJ2-1	.	.	CASSLDYEPYNEQFF	TGTGCCAGCAGCCTCGACTACGAACCTTACAATGAGCAGTTCTTC
TRBV14	TRBJ2-3	.	.	CASSGGRHTDTQYF	TGTGCCAGCAGCGGGGGGCGTCACACAGATACGCAGTATTTT
TRBV12-3/TRBV12-4	TRBJ2-7	.	.	CASRGTPAYEQYF	TGTGCCAGCAGAGGGACGCCCGCCTACGAGCAGTACTTC
TRBV5-6	TRBJ2-1	.	.	CASSLGVAEQFF	TGTGCCAGCAGCTTGGGAGTGGCTGAGCAGTTCTTC
TRBV29-1	TRBJ1-1	.	.	CSVNQRGLEAFF	TGCAGCGTTAATCAGAGGGGCCTTGAAGCTTTCTTT
TRBV9	TRBJ2-1	.	TRBD1	CASNGQGSYNEQFF	TGTGCCAGCAACGGACAGGGGTCCTACAATGAGCAGTTCTTC
TRBV18	TRBJ2-4	.	.	CASSPPEQGIGIQYF	TGTGCCAGCTCACCACCGGAACAGGGTATAGGCATTCAGTACTTC
TRBV11-1	TRBJ2-7	once	.	CASSLTGNSYEQYF	TGTGCCAGCAGCTTAACGGGGAACTCCTACGAGCAGTACTTC
TRBV11-2	TRBJ1-1	.	.	CASSTDGGTEAFF	TGTGCCAGCAGCACGGACGGGGGCACTGAAGCTTTCTTT
TRBV9	TRBJ2-5	.	TRBD2	CASSGYGLGRGETQYF	TGTGCCAGCAGTGGATATGGACTAGGACGGGGAGAGACCCAGTACTTC
TRBV5-5	TRBJ1-2	.	.	CASSPGLYLYGYTF	TGTGCCAGCAGCCCGGGGCTTTACCTCTATGGCTACACCTTC
TRBV7-8	TRBJ1-1	.	.	CASNPGHNTEAFF	TGTGCCAGCAACCCCGGGCACAACACTGAAGCTTTCTTT
TRBV7-8	TRBJ2-1	.	.	CASSARNEQFF	TGTGCCAGCTCCGCCAGAAATGAGCAGTTCTTC
TRBV13	TRBJ1-6	.	TRBD1	CASSSGQGNSPLHF	TGTGCCAGCAGCTCGGGACAGGGCAATTCACCCCTCCACTTT
TRBV23-1	TRBJ2-3	.	TRBD1	CASSPILGQGDYTDTQYF	TGCGCCAGCAGTCCGATTTTGGGACAGGGCGATTACACAGATACGCAGTATTTT
TRBV2	TRBJ2-2	.	.	CASSAGELFF	TGTGCCAGCAGTGCCGGGGAGCTGTTTTTT
TRBV29-1	TRBJ1-3	.	TRBD1	CSVLTGVTGNTIYF	TGCAGCGTCCTGACAGGGGTGACTGGAAACACCATATATTTT
TRBV5-1	TRBJ2-3	.	.	CASSGVPGPTSTDTQYF	TGCGCCAGCAGCGGGGTCCCAGGCCCGACTAGCACAGATACGCAGTATTTT
TRBV7-9	TRBJ2-2	.	.	CASSSRVSGELFF	TGTGCCAGCAGCTCTCGCGTCTCCGGGGAGCTGTTTTTT
TRBV15	TRBJ1-2	.	TRBD1	CATSGLSRRGSYGYTF	TGTGCCACCAGCGGCCTTAGTCGCAGGGGGTCCTATGGCTACACCTTC
TRBV5-1	TRBJ1-6	once	.	CASSLVGQLSNSPLHF	TGCGCCAGCAGCTTGGTGGGGCAGCTTTCGAATTCACCCCTCCACTTT
TRBV29-1	TRBJ1-1	.	TRBD1	CSVEKGAGNTEAFF	TGCAGCGTTGAAAAGGGGGCAGGTAACACTGAAGCTTTCTTT
TRBV4-2	TRBJ1-2	.	.	CASSQDPYGYTF	TGTGCCAGCAGCCAAGATCCCTATGGCTACACCTTC
TRBV13	TRBJ1-1	.	.	CASSLRDGDTEAFF	TGTGCCAGCAGCTTAAGGGACGGAGACACTGAAGCTTTCTTT
TRBV19	TRBJ1-1	.	.	CASSKNTEAFF	TGTGCCAGTAGTAAGAACACTGAAGCTTTCTTT
TRBV9	TRBJ2-3	.	.	CASSADQIDPSYTDTQYF	TGTGCCAGCAGCGCAGACCAGATCGACCCTAGCTATACGGATACGCAGTATTTT
TRBV29-1	TRBJ2-5	.	.	CSVEGPGPQPGETQYF	TGCAGCGTTGAAGGCCCGGGACCCCAGCCGGGGGAGACCCAGTACTTC
TRBV5-1	TRBJ1-2	.	TRBD1	CASSSGTGGPIGYTF	TGCGCCAGCAGCTCCGGGACAGGGGGCCCAATTGGCTACACCTTC
TRBV13	TRBJ1-2	.	.	CASSLGPKNYYGYTF	TGTGCCAGCAGCCTAGGGCCGAAGAACTACTATGGCTACACCTTC
TRBV7-2	TRBJ2-7	.	.	CASSLGSVPLSYEQYF	TGTGCCAGCAGCTTAGGGTCGGTTCCCCTCTCCTACGAGCAGTACTTC
TRBV7-9	TRBJ2-1	.	TRBD1	CASSLVGQSNEQFF	TGTGCCAGCAGCTTAGTGGGACAGTCGAATGAGCAGTTCTTC
TRBV20-1	TRBJ2-3	.	TRBD1	CSARDVEGAPRSSTDTQYF	TGCAGTGCTAGAGATGTTGAGGGGGCACCTAGATCTAGCACAGATACGCAGTATTTT
TRBV15	TRBJ2-7	.	.	CATSSSDKYGQYF	TGTGCCACCAGCAGTTCGGACAAATACGGGCAGTACTTC
TRBV9	TRBJ2-1	.	.	CASSVERGYNEQFF	TGTGCCAGCAGCGTAGAACGGGGGTACAATGAGCAGTTCTTC
TRBV19	TRBJ2-6	.	.	CASRSSGANVLTF	TGTGCCAGTAGATCATCTGGGGCCAACGTCCTGACTTTC
TRBV6-5	TRBJ1-5	.	.	CASRPGPNQPQHF	TGTGCCAGCCGCCCAGGCCCCAATCAGCCCCAGCATTTT
TRBV6-5	TRBJ1-2	.	TRBD1	CASSQGTGGGYTF	TGTGCCAGCAGTCAGGGGACAGGGGGCGGCTACACCTTC